One and the same sample provided the 31 T cell receptor beta chains below, sequenced in a study of somatic mutations in cytotoxic T cells in rheumatoid arthritis. This table comes from immunoSEQ multiplex PCR, and its TCRdb copy is limited to in-frame clones, with some not included. The sample consists of 20,000 or so clones, around 68% of them appearing once. The sequencing input was CD8+ T cells sorted from blood. The source is a man aged 55 to 70 in good health.

The chain combines TRBV28 with TRBJ2-5; 7 nucleotides line up with TRBD1. The CDR3 has 15 residues. Germline trimming cut 6 bases from V and 5 bases from J; bases unmatched to any gene: 12. Germline loops: CDR1 MDHEN, CDR2 SYDVKM. The chain's CDR3 is CASSISEGAHETQYF. For the CDR3, the DNA is TGTGCCAGCAGCATCTCTGAGGGGGCGCATGAGACCCAGTACTTC.

The chain recombines TRBV25-1 with TRBJ1-1, with TRBD1 matching 7 bases. The junction had 10 bases not matched to a gene; V was cut back by 4 bases and J by 5 bases. This CDR3 spans 15 amino acids. CDR1 and CDR2 (germline): MGHDK, SYGVNS. The CDR3 region is CASSAKQGLATEAFF. As DNA, the CDR3 is TGTGCCAGCAGTGCCAAACAGGGGCTGGCGACTGAAGCTTTCTTT.

The genes are TRBV14 and TRBJ1-2; 8 bases agree with TRBD1. CDR1 and CDR2 from the germline V gene are SGHDN and FVKESK. J was trimmed by 7 bases and V by 6 bases; bases with no gene match: 4. This CDR3 has 12 residues. The CDR3 DNA reads as TGTGCCAGCAGTTCAGGGGGCCCTGGCTACACCTTC. Its protein is CASSSGGPGYTF.

This chain links TRBV27 with TRBJ2-1, with D perhaps matching TRBD2 (5 bases). The CDR3 contains 13 residues. The V end was cut by 6 bases, the J end by 9 bases, with 15 bases between. CDR1 and CDR2 (germline): MNHEY, SMNVEV (reference sequence). The CDR3 loop reads CASSLGLGGEQFF. The CDR3 nucleotides are TGTGCCAGCAGCCTAGGGTTAGGAGGTGAGCAGTTCTTC.

On this clone: Other nucleotide sequences from this sample produce the same CDR3. The rearrangement joins TRBV7-9 to TRBJ2-3; 9 bases line up with TRBD2. The CDR3 has 17 amino acids. Germline CDR1 and CDR2: SEHNR and FQNEAQ (reference sequence). Germline trimming cut 5 bases from V and 2 bases from J; bases unmatched to any gene: 11. This CDR3 reads CASSLRLGGRVTDTQYF. CDR3 DNA: TGTGCCAGCAGCCTCCGCTTGGGCGGGAGGGTCACAGATACGCAGTATTTT.

The chain uses TRBV7-2 and TRBJ1-6, with 10 nucleotides matching TRBD1. The CDR3 totals 14 residues. V lost 5 bases and J lost 7; bases outside the gene matches: 2. Germline assignment: CDR1 SGHTA and CDR2 FQGNSA. The CDR3 loop is CASSTGQGNSPLHF. The CDR3 DNA reads as TGTGCCAGCAGCACGGGACAGGGGAATTCACCCCTCCACTTT.

V gene TRBV7-9 combines with J gene TRBJ2-7, with 7 nucleotides matching TRBD2. This CDR3 spans 13 amino acids. The V and J ends lost 5 bases and 3 bases, in that order; junction bases with no gene match: 4. From germline, CDR1 is SEHNR and CDR2 FQNEAQ (reference sequence). CDR3 loop: CASSRTSDYEQYF. The CDR3 nucleotides are TGTGCCAGCAGCAGGACTAGTGACTACGAGCAGTACTTC. The whole variable domain, remainder taken from reference TRBV7-9 and TRBJ2-7, is DTGVSQNPRHKITKRGQNVTFRCDPISEHNRLYWYRQTLGQGPEFLTYFQNEAQLEKSRLLSDRFSAERPKGSFSTLEIQRTEQGDSAMYLCASSRTSDYEQYFGPGTRLTVT.

The rearrangement links TRBV27 to TRBJ2-2; no definite D call. Germline CDR1 and CDR2: MNHEY and SMNVEV (reference sequence). The CDR3 spans 15 residues. Trimming left V 1 base short and J 4 bases short, with 10 bases between. The CDR3 reads CASSLFKSVTGELFF. CDR3 coding DNA: TGTGCCAGCAGTTTATTTAAATCGGTCACCGGGGAGCTGTTTTTT.

This clone was counted between two and nine times. CDR3 protein: CASSHEVWEQYF. The CDR3 nucleotides read TGTGCCAGCAGCCATGAGGTTTGGGAGCAGTACTTC. The rearrangement uses TRBV6-1 and TRBJ2-7, with no clear D. The V gene's germline CDR1 is MNHNS and CDR2 SASEGT. V was cut by 6 bases and J by 7 bases, with 13 bases left in between. The CDR3 has 12 amino acids.

In this sample, this clone turned up once. This chain uses TRBV7-9 with TRBJ2-3; no reliable D call. The length of the CDR3 is 16 residues. Germline V lookup: CDR1 SEHNR, CDR2 FQNEAQ (reference sequence). The V and J ends lost 0 bases and 1 base respectively, with 11 bases between them. The CDR3 coding sequence is TGTGCCAGCAGCTTAGCCCGTCCAGGTCGCACAGATACGCAGTATTTT. As protein: CASSLARPGRTDTQYF.

This sequence joins TRBV29-1 and TRBJ2-7; TRBD2 matches at 8 bases. Per germline, CDR1 SQVTM and CDR2 ANQGSEA. The CDR3 has 15 amino acids. Germline trimming cut 3 bases from V and 0 bases from J; bases unmatched to any gene: 7. The chain's CDR3 is CSVETGTSGSYEQYF. The CDR3 DNA reads as TGCAGCGTTGAGACCGGGACTAGTGGCTCCTACGAGCAGTACTTC.

This clone has just one count. The rearrangement uses TRBV27 and TRBJ2-5; 7 bases are shared with TRBD2. With V trimmed by 1 base and J by 7 bases, 6 bases remained unmatched. Germline CDR1 is MNHEY and CDR2 is SMNVEV (reference sequence). CDR3 size: 14 residues. CDR3 in amino acids: CASSLFASGTTQYF. CDR3 nucleotides: TGTGCCAGCAGTTTATTTGCGAGCGGGACGACCCAGTACTTC.

The V and J genes are TRBV27 and TRBJ1-1; possibly TRBD1 for D (5 bases). V was cut by 2 bases and J by 3 bases, with 10 bases left in between. Germline CDR1 MNHEY, CDR2 SMNVEV (reference sequence). The CDR3 contains 14 residues. The CDR3 is CASSLSGADTEAFF. The CDR3 region has the DNA TGTGCCAGCAGTTTAAGTGGGGCGGACACTGAAGCTTTCTTT.

This chain joins TRBV9 and TRBJ2-1; the match to TRBD2 covers 7 bases. This CDR3 is built from 14 residues. Germline-derived CDR1 and CDR2 are SGDLS and YYNGEE. The trim removed 4 bases at V and 7 bases at J, leaving 8 bases unmatched. The CDR3 here is CASSTGTIGNEQFF. For the CDR3, the DNA is TGTGCCAGCAGCACTGGGACTATTGGTAATGAGCAGTTCTTC.

The chain recombines TRBV4-1 with TRBJ2-3, with a tentative D call TRBD2 (5 bases). This CDR3 region has 15 residues. CDR1 and CDR2 from the germline V gene are MGHRA and YSYEKL. V lost 5 bases and J 2 bases, leaving 14 bases between the germline ends. The CDR3 loop reads CASSASRGYTDTQYF. For the CDR3, the DNA is TGCGCCAGCAGCGCTAGTAGAGGGTACACAGATACGCAGTATTTT.

This clone was observed a handful of times. The rearrangement links TRBV27 to TRBJ2-1; TRBD1 matches 9 bases. Looked up from germline, CDR1 is MNHEY and CDR2 is SMNVEV (reference sequence). V was clipped by 0 bases and J by 4 bases; unmatched bases: 4. The CDR3 is 16 amino acids. The CDR3 spells CASSLSDRGFYNEQFF. The CDR3 region has the DNA TGTGCCAGCAGTTTATCAGACAGGGGGTTTTACAATGAGCAGTTCTTC.

This clone was recorded a few times. J is TRBJ2-7 and V is TRBV6-5; D perhaps matches TRBD1 (5 bases). V was clipped by 2 bases and J by 1 base, with 6 bases between them. The CDR3 runs 13 residues. CDR1 and CDR2 from the germline V gene are MNHEY and SVGAGI. The DNA for the CDR3 is TGTGCCAGCAGTTACCGACAGTCCTACGAGCAGTACTTC. Its protein product is CASSYRQSYEQYF.

This clone appeared a few times. The rearrangement joins TRBV9 to TRBJ2-7, with 11 bases identical to TRBD1. Germline trimming cut 3 bases from V and 6 bases from J; bases unmatched to any gene: 2. CDR1 and CDR2 (germline): SGDLS, YYNGEE. The CDR3 has 13 residues. CDR3 DNA sequence: TGTGCCAGCAGCGGGACAGGGGGCCGCGAGCAGTACTTC. Protein product: CASSGTGGREQYF.

This clone was counted between two and nine times. J is TRBJ2-1 and V is TRBV6-1; 12 nucleotides align to TRBD2. V was clipped by 4 bases and J by 8 bases; unmatched bases: 9. This CDR3 contains 16 residues. Per the germline V gene, CDR1 is MNHNS and CDR2 is SASEGT. The CDR3 DNA reads TGTGCCAGCAGTGGGGCTCTAGCGGGGGGGAGGGATGAGCAGTTCTTC. The encoded protein is CASSGALAGGRDEQFF.

The chain recombines TRBV29-1 with TRBJ2-1; 13 positions agree with TRBD2. CDR3 length equals 14 residues. CDR1 and CDR2 from the germline V gene are SQVTM and ANQGSEA. The ends lost 8 bases at V and 8 bases at J; junction bases unmatched: 9. The CDR3 sequence: CSPRLAGGLDEQFF. In nucleotides, the CDR3 is TGCAGCCCAAGACTAGCGGGGGGTTTGGATGAGCAGTTCTTC.

This clone was picked up a small number of times. The CDR3, as DNA: TGTGCCAGCCAGACTAGCGGGGGGAGGGAGACCCAGTACTTC. This gives the protein CASQTSGGRETQYF. This chain connects TRBV2 to TRBJ2-5; 13 nucleotides line up with TRBD2. The V segment lost 8 bases and the J segment 5 bases; nucleotides outside the gene matches: 5. The CDR3 spans 14 residues. The germline V gene encodes CDR1 SNHLY and CDR2 FYNNEI.

The V gene is TRBV4-1, the J gene TRBJ2-2, with 9 nucleotides matching TRBD1. The V and J ends lost 5 bases and 6 bases, in that order; junction bases with no gene match: 4. The CDR3 has 14 amino acids. CDR1 and CDR2 (germline): MGHRA, YSYEKL. The CDR3 is CASSVGQGSGELFF. DNA of the CDR3: TGCGCCAGCAGCGTCGGACAGGGGTCCGGGGAGCTGTTTTTT.

The chain carries TRBV6-5 and TRBJ2-5; 8 positions agree with TRBD1. The last part of the DNA fits TRBJ2-7 better; the J call may be wrong. CDR1 MNHEY and CDR2 SVGAGI come from the germline V gene. The CDR3 covers 16 residues. The chain's CDR3 is CASSYSSTGGPYEQYF. Here the CDR3 DNA reads TGTGCCAGCAGTTACTCGTCTACAGGGGGACCCTACGAGCAGTACTTC.

The table lists this clone with a few counts. The chain is built from TRBV4-1 and TRBJ2-7, with D uncertain. The CDR3 totals 12 residues. CDR1 and CDR2 (germline): MGHRA, YSYEKL. V shed 0 bases and J shed 5 bases, with 5 bases lying between them. In DNA, the CDR3 is TGCGCCAGCAGCCAAGATAATAACGAGCAGTACTTC. It encodes CASSQDNNEQYF.

CDR3: CASTREGTGVEKLFF. The CDR3 DNA reads as TGTGCCAGCACTAGAGAAGGGACAGGGGTTGAAAAACTGTTTTTT. This rearrangement joins TRBV5-6 to TRBJ1-4; 10 nucleotides match TRBD1. J lost 7 bases, V lost 6 bases, and 9 bases had no gene match. CDR3 length: 15 residues. Germline V lookup: CDR1 SGHDT, CDR2 YYEEEE.

The V and J genes are TRBV7-9 and TRBJ1-6; 9 nucleotides agree with TRBD1. CDR1 is SEHNR and CDR2 is FQNEAQ in the germline V gene (reference sequence). Trimming cost V 8 bases and J 4 bases; bases outside gene matches: 3. This CDR3 has 14 amino acids. CDR3: CASGQGWYNSPLHF. The CDR3, as DNA: TGTGCCAGCGGACAGGGGTGGTATAATTCACCCCTCCACTTT.

This chain joins TRBV5-1 and TRBJ2-3; D gene ambiguous. With 4 bases removed from V and 1 base from J, the gap between germline ends came to 13 bases. CDR1 is SGHRS, CDR2 YFSETQ, per germline. This CDR3 region has 15 residues. The CDR3 is CASSTYPGGTDTQYF. The CDR3 region has the DNA TGCGCCAGCAGCACTTATCCGGGTGGCACAGATACGCAGTATTTT. Full variable domain (outside the CDR3, taken from reference TRBV5-1 and TRBJ2-3): KAGVTQTPRYLIKTRGQQVTLSCSPISGHRSVSWYQQTPGQGLQFLFEYFSETQRNKGNFPGRFSGRQFSNSRSEMNVSTLELGDSALYLCASSTYPGGTDTQYFGPGTRLTVL.

The chain uses TRBV6-1 and TRBJ1-2; the D is unclear. The V end was cut by 0 bases, the J end by 8 bases, with 4 bases between. Looked up from germline, CDR1 is MNHNS and CDR2 is SASEGT. This CDR3 region has 11 residues. The DNA for the CDR3 is TGTGCCAGCAGTGAAGCGCGAGGCTACACCTTC. As protein: CASSEARGYTF.

This clone was counted a single time. J is TRBJ1-1 and V is TRBV7-7; D is uncertain. Between the trimmed V and J ends, which lost 3 bases and 4 bases, there was a span of 6 bases. Germline V gives CDR1 SSHAT, CDR2 FNYEAQ (reference sequence). This CDR3 contains 12 residues. The CDR3 DNA reads TGTGCCAGCAGCTTCGAGGGCACTGAAGCTTTCTTT. Its protein is CASSFEGTEAFF.

This sequence joins TRBV7-2 and TRBJ2-1, with 10 bases matching TRBD2. CDR3 length: 16 amino acids. Germline V gene sequence: CDR1 SGHTA, CDR2 FQGNSA. V was pared by 0 bases and J by 8 bases, with 7 bases of the junction left unmatched. The CDR3 coding sequence is TGTGCCAGCAGCTTAGCGAGTCTAGCGGGAGTACATGAGCAGTTCTTC. This codes for CASSLASLAGVHEQFF.

V gene TRBV9 combines with J gene TRBJ2-7; 7 nucleotides line up with TRBD2. The junction had 6 bases not matched to a gene; V was cut back by 0 bases and J by 3 bases. There are 15 residues in the CDR3. The germline gives CDR1 SGDLS, CDR2 YYNGEE. As DNA, the CDR3 is TGTGCCAGCAGCGTAGTGTCGGGGGGACTCTACGAGCAGTACTTC. Amino acids: CASSVVSGGLYEQYF. The full variable domain, in which reference TRBV9 and TRBJ2-7 provide the parts outside the CDR3, is DSGVTQTPKHLITATGQRVTLRCSPRSGDLSVYWYQQSLDQGLQFLIQYYNGEERAKGNILERFSAQQFPDLHSELNLSSLELGDSALYFCASSVVSGGLYEQYFGPGTRLTVT.